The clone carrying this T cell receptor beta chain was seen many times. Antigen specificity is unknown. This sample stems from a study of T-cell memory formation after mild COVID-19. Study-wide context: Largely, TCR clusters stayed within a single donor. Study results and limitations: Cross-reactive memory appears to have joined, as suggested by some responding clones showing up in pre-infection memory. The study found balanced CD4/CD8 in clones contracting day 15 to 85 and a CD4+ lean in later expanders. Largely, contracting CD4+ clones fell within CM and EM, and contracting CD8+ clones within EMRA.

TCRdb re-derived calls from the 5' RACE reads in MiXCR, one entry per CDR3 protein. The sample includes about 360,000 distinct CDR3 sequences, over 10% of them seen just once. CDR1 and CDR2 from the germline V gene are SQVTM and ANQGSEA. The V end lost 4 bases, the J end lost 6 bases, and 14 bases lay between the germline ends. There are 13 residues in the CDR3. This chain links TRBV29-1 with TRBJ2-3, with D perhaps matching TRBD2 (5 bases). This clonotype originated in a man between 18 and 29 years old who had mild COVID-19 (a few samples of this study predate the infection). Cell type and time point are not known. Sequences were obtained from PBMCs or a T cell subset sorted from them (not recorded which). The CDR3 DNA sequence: TGCAGCGTTGCCCCAGCGGCTCGGGATACGCAGTATTTT. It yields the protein CSVAPAARDTQYF.